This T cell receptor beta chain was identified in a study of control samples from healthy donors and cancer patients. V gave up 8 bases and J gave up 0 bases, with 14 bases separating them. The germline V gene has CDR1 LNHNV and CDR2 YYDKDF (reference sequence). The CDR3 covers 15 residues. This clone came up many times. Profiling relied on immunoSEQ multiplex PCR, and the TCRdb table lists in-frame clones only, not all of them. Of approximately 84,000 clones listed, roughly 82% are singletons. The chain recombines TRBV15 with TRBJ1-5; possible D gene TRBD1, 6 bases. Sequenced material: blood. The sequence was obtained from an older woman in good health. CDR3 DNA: TGTGCCACCGGGGGGACATTCTATAGCAATCAGCCCCAGCATTTT. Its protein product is CATGGTFYSNQPQHF. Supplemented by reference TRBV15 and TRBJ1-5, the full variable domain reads DAMVIQNPRYQVTQFGKPVTLSCSQTLNHNVMYWYQQKSSQAPKLLFHYYDKDFNNEADTPDNFQSRRPNTSFCFLDIRSPGLGDTAMYLCATGGTFYSNQPQHFGDGTRLSIL.